This TCR beta chain originates from a study of blood T cell repertoires in COVID-19. Study-wide context: Donors in the United States, Italy and Spain gave samples during acute or convalescent COVID-19. The cDNA or gDNA used as material had been derived from T cells, B-cell-depleted T cells, or PBMCs.

V gave up 8 bases and J gave up 4 bases, with 15 bases separating them. The CDR3 is 14 residues long. Germline V gene lookup returns CDR1 SGHTA and CDR2 FQGNSA. Authors' data handling: Using reference gene primer amplification, nucleated cell counts were estimated. Data came from immunoSEQ multiplex PCR; TCRdb stores just in-frame clones and leaves some out. V, J and clone size are taken as reported in that table, and D and trimming were inferred from the DNA itself. The sample carries about 120,000 clones, just under 85% recorded once. The origin of this receptor is a man between 65 and 85 years old with active or convalescent COVID-19. The chain uses TRBV7-2 and TRBJ1-5; D gene ambiguous. Sequenced: peripheral blood. CDR3 in amino acids: CASALTHGNQPQHF. Here the CDR3 DNA reads TGTGCCAGCGCCCTCACCCACGGTAATCAGCCCCAGCATTTT.